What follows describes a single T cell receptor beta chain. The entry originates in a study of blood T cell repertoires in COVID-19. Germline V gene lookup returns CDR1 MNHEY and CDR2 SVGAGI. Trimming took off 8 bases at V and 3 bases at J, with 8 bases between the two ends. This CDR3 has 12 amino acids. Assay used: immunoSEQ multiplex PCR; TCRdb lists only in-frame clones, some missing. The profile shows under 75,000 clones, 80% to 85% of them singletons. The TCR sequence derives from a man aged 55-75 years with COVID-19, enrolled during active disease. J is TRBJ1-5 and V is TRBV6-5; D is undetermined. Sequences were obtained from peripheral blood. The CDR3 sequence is CASAGTNQPQHF. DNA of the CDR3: TGTGCCAGCGCGGGTACCAATCAGCCCCAGCATTTT.